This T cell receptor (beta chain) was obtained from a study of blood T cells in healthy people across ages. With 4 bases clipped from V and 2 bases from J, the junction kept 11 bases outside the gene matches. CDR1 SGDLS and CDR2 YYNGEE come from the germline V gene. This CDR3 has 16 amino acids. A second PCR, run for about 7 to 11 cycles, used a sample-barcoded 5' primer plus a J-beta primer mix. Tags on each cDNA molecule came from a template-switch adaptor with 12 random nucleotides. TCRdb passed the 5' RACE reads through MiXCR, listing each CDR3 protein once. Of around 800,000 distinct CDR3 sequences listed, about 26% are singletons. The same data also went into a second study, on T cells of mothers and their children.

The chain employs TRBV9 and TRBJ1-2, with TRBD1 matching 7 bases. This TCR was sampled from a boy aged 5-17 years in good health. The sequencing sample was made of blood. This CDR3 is CASSPQGGAGNYGYTF. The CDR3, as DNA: TGTGCCAGCAGCCCCCAGGGGGGCGCTGGGAACTATGGCTACACCTTC.